One and the same sample provided the 5 T cell receptor beta chains below, sequenced in a study of T-cell reconstitution after alpha-beta-depleted transplantation in children. This sample's TCRbeta library carried unique molecular identifier barcodes. MiXCR, run by TCRdb on the PCR reads, gives a single entry per CDR3 protein. The repertoire includes hundreds of thousands of distinct CDR3 sequences, roughly 17% of them detected once, and about 1.1% sits in the top ten. Sequenced material: PBMCs from the stem cell graft donor, taken from the stem cell graft. These receptors all stem from a human donor who donated a stem cell graft to a child with acute myeloid leukemia.

In this sample, this clonotype turned up many times. The chain is built from TRBV12-3 or TRBV12-4 and TRBJ2-7; the D gene could be TRBD1 or TRBD2 (5 bases each). The CDR3 spans 14 residues. V lost 4 bases and J lost 3, with 13 bases in between. CDR3 residues: CASSSGVQGYEQYF. Written as DNA, the CDR3 is TGTGCCAGCAGTTCCGGGGTCCAGGGCTACGAGCAGTACTTC.

This clonotype was seen many times. The V gene is TRBV29-1, the J gene TRBJ2-1, with a possible D match to TRBD1 (6 bases). Trimming took off 0 bases at V and 4 bases at J, with 22 bases between the two ends. The CDR3 is made up of 18 amino acids. Germline V gene lookup returns CDR1 SQVTM and CDR2 ANQGSEA. DNA for the CDR3: TGCAGCGTTGAAGATGAGCCCCCCTGGGGGCTCAGTTACAATGAGCAGTTCTTC. It codes for CSVEDEPPWGLSYNEQFF.

Many counts were recorded for this clonotype. As DNA, the CDR3 is TGTGCCAGCAGTTACTCCCTTGGCGGAAACTCCTACGAGCAGTACGTC. Amino acids: CASSYSLGGNSYEQYV. The J gene is TRBJ2-7, the V gene TRBV6-5; D unclear. This CDR3 contains 16 residues. Trimming shortened V by 0 bases and J by 0 bases, and 12 bases separated the two germline ends. Germline loops: CDR1 MNHEY, CDR2 SVGAGI.

This clonotype has a handful of counts. The V gene is TRBV7-2, the J gene TRBJ1-2, with D uncertain. The CDR3 is 14 amino acids. The V end was cut by 2 bases, the J end by 4 bases, with 11 bases between. The germline V gene has CDR1 SGHTA and CDR2 FQGNSA. CDR3 sequence reads: CASSLNSFLYGYTF. CDR3 sequence (DNA): TGTGCCAGCAGCTTAAACAGTTTCCTCTATGGCTACACCTTC.

The rearrangement uses TRBV30 and TRBJ2-3; 9 bases line up with TRBD2. The CDR3 runs to 15 residues. The germline gives CDR1 GTSNPN, CDR2 SVGIG (reference sequence). Germline trimming cut 5 bases from V and 6 bases from J; bases unmatched to any gene: 12. The CDR3 DNA follows: TGTGCCTGGGAGATAGCGGGAGCTACCGCGGATACGCAGTATTTT. Protein sequence: CAWEIAGATADTQYF.